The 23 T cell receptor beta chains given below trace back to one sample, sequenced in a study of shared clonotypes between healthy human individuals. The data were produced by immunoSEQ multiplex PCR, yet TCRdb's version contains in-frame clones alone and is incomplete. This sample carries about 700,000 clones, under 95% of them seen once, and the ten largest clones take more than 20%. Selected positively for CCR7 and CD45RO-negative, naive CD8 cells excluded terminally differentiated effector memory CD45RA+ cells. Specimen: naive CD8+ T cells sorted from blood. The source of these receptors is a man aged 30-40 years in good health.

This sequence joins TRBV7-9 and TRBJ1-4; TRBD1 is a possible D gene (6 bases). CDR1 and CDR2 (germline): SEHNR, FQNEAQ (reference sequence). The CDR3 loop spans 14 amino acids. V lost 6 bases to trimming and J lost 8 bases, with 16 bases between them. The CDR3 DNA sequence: TGTGCCAGCAGTCACACAGGGTCGGAAGAAAAACTGTTTTTT. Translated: CASSHTGSEEKLFF. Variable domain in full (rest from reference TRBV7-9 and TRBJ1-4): DTGVSQNPRHKITKRGQNVTFRCDPISEHNRLYWYRQTLGQGPEFLTYFQNEAQLEKSRLLSDRFSAERPKGSFSTLEIQRTEQGDSAMYLCASSHTGSEEKLFFGSGTQLSVL.

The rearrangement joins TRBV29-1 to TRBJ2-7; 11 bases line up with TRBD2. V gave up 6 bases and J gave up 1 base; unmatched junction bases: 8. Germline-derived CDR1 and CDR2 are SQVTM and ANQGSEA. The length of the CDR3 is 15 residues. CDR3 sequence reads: CSVNLAGGDSYEQYF. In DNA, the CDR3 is TGCAGCGTCAACTTAGCGGGAGGGGATTCCTACGAGCAGTACTTC.

DNA of the CDR3: TGTGCCAGCAGCTTAACAATAACAGATCAAGAGACCCAGTACTTC. This encodes CASSLTITDQETQYF. V usage is TRBV11-2 and J usage is TRBJ2-5; D is unclear. This CDR3 region has 15 residues. The ends were cut back, 2 bases at V and 2 bases at J, with 12 bases in the middle. The germline V gene encodes CDR1 SGHAT and CDR2 FQNNGV.

The CDR3: CASSPSGGSYNEQFF. CDR3 DNA sequence: TGTGCCAGCTCACCTAGCGGGGGTTCCTACAATGAGCAGTTCTTC. This chain uses TRBV18 with TRBJ2-1; 9 bases line up with TRBD2. CDR1 and CDR2 (germline): KGHSH, LQKENI. The CDR3 is 15 residues long. J lost 1 base, V lost 3 bases, and 1 base had no gene match.

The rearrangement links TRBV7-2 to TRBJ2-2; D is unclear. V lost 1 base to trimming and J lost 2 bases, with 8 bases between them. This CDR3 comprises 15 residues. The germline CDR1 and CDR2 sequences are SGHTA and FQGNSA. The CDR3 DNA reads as TGTGCCAGCAGCTTAGATCCGGGTAACACCGGGGAGCTGTTTTTT. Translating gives CASSLDPGNTGELFF.

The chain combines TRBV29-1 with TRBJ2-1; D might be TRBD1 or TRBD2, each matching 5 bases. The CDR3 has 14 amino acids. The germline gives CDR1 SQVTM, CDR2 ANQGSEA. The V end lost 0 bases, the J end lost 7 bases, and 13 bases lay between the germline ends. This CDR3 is CSVEDIGDGNEQFF. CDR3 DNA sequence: TGCAGCGTTGAAGATATTGGGGACGGAAATGAGCAGTTCTTC.

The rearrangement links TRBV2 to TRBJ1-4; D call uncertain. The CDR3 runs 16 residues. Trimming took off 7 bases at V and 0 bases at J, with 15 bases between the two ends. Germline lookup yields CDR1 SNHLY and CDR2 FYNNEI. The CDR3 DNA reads TGTGCCAGCAATGCAAGGACCGAGGCAACTAATGAAAAACTGTTTTTT. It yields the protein CASNARTEATNEKLFF.

The CDR3 nucleotides are TGTGCCAGCAAGTCCCCTCAAGATGCAACTAATGAAAAACTGTTTTTT. Translation gives CASKSPQDATNEKLFF. The chain has TRBV2 and TRBJ1-4; D is uncertain. Germline V gene lookup returns CDR1 SNHLY and CDR2 FYNNEI. The germline V and J ends were trimmed by 7 bases and 0 bases, with 15 bases remaining between them. The CDR3 covers 16 residues. The variable domain in full, completed from reference TRBV2 and TRBJ1-4, reads EPEVTQTPSHQVTQMGQEVILRCVPISNHLYFYWYRQILGQKVEFLVSFYNNEISEKSEIFDDQFSVERPDGSNFTLKIRSTKLEDSAMYFCASKSPQDATNEKLFFGSGTQLSVL.

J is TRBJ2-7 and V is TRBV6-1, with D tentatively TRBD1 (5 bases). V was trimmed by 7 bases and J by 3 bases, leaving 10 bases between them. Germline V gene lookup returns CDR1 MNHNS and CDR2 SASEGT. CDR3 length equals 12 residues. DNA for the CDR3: TGTGCCAGCAACTATAGGGGCTACGAGCAGTACTTC. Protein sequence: CASNYRGYEQYF.

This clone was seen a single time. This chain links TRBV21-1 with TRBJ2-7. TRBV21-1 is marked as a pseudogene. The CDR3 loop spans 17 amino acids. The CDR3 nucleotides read TGTGCCAGCAGCAAAGCGGGTTGGAGACACCAGACCTACGAGCAGTACTTC. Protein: CASSKAGWRHQTYEQYF.

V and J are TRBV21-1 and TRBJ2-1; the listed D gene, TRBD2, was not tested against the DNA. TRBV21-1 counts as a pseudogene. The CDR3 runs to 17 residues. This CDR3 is CASSKALGLAGPHEQFF. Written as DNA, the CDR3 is TGTGCCAGCAGCAAAGCGCTTGGACTAGCGGGACCCCATGAGCAGTTCTTC.

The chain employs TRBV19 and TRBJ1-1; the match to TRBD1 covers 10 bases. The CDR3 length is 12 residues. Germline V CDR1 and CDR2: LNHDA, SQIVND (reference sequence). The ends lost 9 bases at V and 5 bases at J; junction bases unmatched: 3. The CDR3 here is CASGDRGTEAFF. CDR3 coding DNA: TGTGCCAGCGGGGACAGGGGTACTGAAGCTTTCTTT.

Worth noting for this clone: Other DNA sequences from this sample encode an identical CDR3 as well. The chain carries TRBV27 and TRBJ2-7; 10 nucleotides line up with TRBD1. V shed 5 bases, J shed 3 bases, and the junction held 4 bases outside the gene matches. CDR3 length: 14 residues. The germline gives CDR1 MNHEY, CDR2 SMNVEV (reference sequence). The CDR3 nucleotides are TGTGCCAGCAGTCCTCGGGACAGGGGCTACGAGCAGTACTTC. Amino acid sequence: CASSPRDRGYEQYF.

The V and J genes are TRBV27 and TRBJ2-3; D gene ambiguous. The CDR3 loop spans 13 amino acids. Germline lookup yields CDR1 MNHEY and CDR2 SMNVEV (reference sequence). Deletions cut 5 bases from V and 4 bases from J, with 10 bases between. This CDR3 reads CASSRGFPDTQYF. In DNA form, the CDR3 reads TGTGCCAGCAGTAGAGGCTTTCCAGATACGCAGTATTTT.

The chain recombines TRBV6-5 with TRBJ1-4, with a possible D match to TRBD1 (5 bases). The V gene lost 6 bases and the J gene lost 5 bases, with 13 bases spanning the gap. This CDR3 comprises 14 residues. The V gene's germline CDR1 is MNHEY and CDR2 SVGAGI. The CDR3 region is CASSNRKLNEKLFF. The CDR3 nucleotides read TGTGCCAGCAGCAACAGGAAACTCAATGAAAAACTGTTTTTT.

The CDR3 DNA reads as TGCGCCAGCAGCTTGTTTTATCTCGGTGTGCGGCAGTTCAATGAGCAGTTCTTC. It is translated as CASSLFYLGVRQFNEQFF. The chain combines TRBV5-1 with TRBJ2-1; D is unclear. The CDR3 has 18 residues. CDR1 is SGHRS and CDR2 is YFSETQ in the germline V gene. V shed 1 base and J shed 6 bases, with 23 bases lying between them.

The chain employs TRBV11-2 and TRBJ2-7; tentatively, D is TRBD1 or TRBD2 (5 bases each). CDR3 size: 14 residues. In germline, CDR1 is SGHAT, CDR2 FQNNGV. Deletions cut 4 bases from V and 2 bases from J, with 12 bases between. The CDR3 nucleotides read TGTGCCAGCAGCTCCCCGGGGCCCCCCTACGAGCAGTACTTC. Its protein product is CASSSPGPPYEQYF.

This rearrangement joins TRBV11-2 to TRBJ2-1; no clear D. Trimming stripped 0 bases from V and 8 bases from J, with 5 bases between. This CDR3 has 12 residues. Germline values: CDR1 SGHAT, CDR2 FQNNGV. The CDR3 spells CASSLDGYEQFF. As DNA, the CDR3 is TGTGCCAGCAGCTTAGACGGGTATGAGCAGTTCTTC.

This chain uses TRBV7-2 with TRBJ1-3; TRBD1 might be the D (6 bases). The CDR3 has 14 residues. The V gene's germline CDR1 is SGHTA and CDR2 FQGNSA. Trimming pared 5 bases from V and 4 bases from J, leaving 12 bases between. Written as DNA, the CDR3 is TGTGCCAGCAGCATAGGGGGGACCGGAAACACCATATATTTT. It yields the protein CASSIGGTGNTIYF. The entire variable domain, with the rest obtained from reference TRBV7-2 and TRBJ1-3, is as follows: GAGVSQSPSNKVTEKGKDVELRCDPISGHTALYWYRQSLGQGLEFLIYFQGNSAPDKSGLPSDRFSAERTGGSVSTLTIQRTQQEDSAVYLCASSIGGTGNTIYFGEGSWLTVV.

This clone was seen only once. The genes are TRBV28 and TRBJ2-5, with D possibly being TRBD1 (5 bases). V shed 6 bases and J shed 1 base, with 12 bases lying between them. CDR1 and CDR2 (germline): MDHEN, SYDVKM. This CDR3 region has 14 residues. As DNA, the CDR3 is TGTGCCAGCAGCCCAGACAGTTTCCAAGAGACCCAGTACTTC. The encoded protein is CASSPDSFQETQYF.

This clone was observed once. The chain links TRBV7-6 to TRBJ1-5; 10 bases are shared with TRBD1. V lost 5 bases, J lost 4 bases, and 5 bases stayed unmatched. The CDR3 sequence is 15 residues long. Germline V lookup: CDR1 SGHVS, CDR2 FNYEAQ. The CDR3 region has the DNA TGTGCCAGCAGCGAACGGACAGGGGGGAATCAGCCCCAGCATTTT. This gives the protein CASSERTGGNQPQHF.

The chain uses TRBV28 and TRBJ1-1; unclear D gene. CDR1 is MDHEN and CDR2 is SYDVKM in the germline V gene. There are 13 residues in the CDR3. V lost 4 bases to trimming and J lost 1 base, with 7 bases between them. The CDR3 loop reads CASSYTENTEAFF. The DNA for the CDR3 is TGTGCCAGCAGTTACACGGAGAACACTGAAGCTTTCTTT. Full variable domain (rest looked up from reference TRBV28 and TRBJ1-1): DVKVTQSSRYLVKRTGEKVFLECVQDMDHENMFWYRQDPGLGLRLIYFSYDVKMKEKGDIPEGYSVSREKKERFSLILESASTNQTSMYLCASSYTENTEAFFGQGTRLTVV.

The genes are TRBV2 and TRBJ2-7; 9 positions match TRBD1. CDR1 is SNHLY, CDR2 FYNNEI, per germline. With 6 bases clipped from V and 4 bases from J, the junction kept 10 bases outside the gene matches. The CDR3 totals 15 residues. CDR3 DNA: TGTGCCAGCAGCGACCCCGGGACAGGGCTATACGAGCAGTACTTC. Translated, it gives CASSDPGTGLYEQYF.